This TCR beta chain came from a study of cytomegalovirus exposure and HLA in healthy donors. Trimming left V 7 bases short and J 0 bases short, with 18 bases between. The CDR3 loop spans 16 amino acids. CDR1 is SNHLY, CDR2 FYNNEI, per germline. The sample holds a few counts of this clone. No antigen is known for it. Study-wide points: Cytomegalovirus status was reportedly diagnosed by the classifier with high specificity and sensitivity. Sequencing likely caused a cluster of highly shared sequence variants. A later analysis, which compared TCR beta chains of equal frequency, found the HLA-associated ones more clonally expanded.

PCR used 60 Vbeta primers and 13 Jbeta primers. Clones were read by immunoSEQ multiplex PCR, and TCRdb kept only the in-frame ones, dropping some. The sample shows 150,000 to 200,000 clones, roughly 85% of them seen only once. The sample taken for sequencing was PBMCs. This clonotype originated in a young woman in good health and CMV-seronegative. This chain uses TRBV2 with TRBJ1-2; D might be TRBD1 (5 bases). The CDR3, as DNA: TGTGCCAGCAATGGTCGGGGAGGGGTAGCTAACTATGGCTACACCTTC. It translates to CASNGRGGVANYGYTF.